The T cell receptor beta chain under discussion was sequenced for a study of siplizumab effects on memory and regulatory T cells. The germline V gene encodes CDR1 MNHNY and CDR2 SVGAGI (reference sequence). V lost 7 bases and J 12 bases, leaving 18 bases between the germline ends. The CDR3 is made up of 12 amino acids. This clone is a singleton in its sample. Measured with immunoSEQ multiplex PCR; TCRdb has only the in-frame clones, and not every one. The sample lists 55,000 to 80,000 clones; 70% to 85% were seen once. This receptor was obtained from a human donor in good health. The chain links TRBV6-6 to TRBJ1-1; a weak D match, TRBD1 (6 bases). The sequencing sample was made of memory CD4+ T cells sorted from blood. CDR3 region: CASTIGGDATFF. CDR3 DNA sequence: TGTGCCAGCACTATAGGGGGGGATGCAACTTTCTTT.